This entry lists 18 T cell receptor beta chains sequenced from one sample in a study of control samples from healthy donors and cancer patients. TCRdb's table, derived via immunoSEQ multiplex PCR, lists solely in-frame clones and lacks some. The sample yields roughly 93,000 clones, about 89% seen once. Sequenced sample: PBMCs. These TCRs come from a woman between 45 and 60 years old with colorectal cancer.

The chain carries TRBV19 and TRBJ1-3; maybe TRBD1 (5 bases). The CDR3 has 17 residues. V lost 4 bases and J lost 4, with 20 bases in between. Germline CDR1 and CDR2: LNHDA and SQIVND (reference sequence). CDR3 sequence reads: CASSTGRDLANGNTIYF. The CDR3, as DNA: TGTGCCAGTAGTACAGGACGGGACCTGGCGAACGGAAACACCATATATTTT. Full variable domain (rest looked up from reference TRBV19 and TRBJ1-3): DGGITQSPKYLFRKEGQNVTLSCEQNLNHDAMYWYRQDPGQGLRLIYYSQIVNDFQKGDIAEGYSVSREKKESFPLTVTSAQKNPTAFYLCASSTGRDLANGNTIYFGEGSWLTVV.

CDR3 amino acids: CASSGSGTPYNEQFF. The CDR3 nucleotides are TGTGCCAGCTCAGGATCGGGGACACCCTACAATGAGCAGTTCTTC. V usage is TRBV9 and J usage is TRBJ2-1; possible D gene TRBD1, 6 bases. The CDR3 has 15 amino acids. Germline assignment: CDR1 SGDLS and CDR2 YYNGEE. V was pared by 7 bases and J by 2 bases, with 16 bases between. Supplemented by reference TRBV9 and TRBJ2-1, the full variable domain reads DSGVTQTPKHLITATGQRVTLRCSPRSGDLSVYWYQQSLDQGLQFLIQYYNGEERAKGNILERFSAQQFPDLHSELNLSSLELGDSALYFCASSGSGTPYNEQFFGPGTRLTVL.

CDR3 coding DNA: TGTGCCAGCAGCGTACGACAGGGGCCTGGGGGGAGCTCCTACAATGAGCAGTTCTTC. It codes for CASSVRQGPGGSSYNEQFF. V gene TRBV9 combines with J gene TRBJ2-1, with 8 bases identical to TRBD1. Losses at the gene ends were 1 base for V and 0 bases for J; bases not matched to a gene: 12. Germline CDR1 is SGDLS and CDR2 is YYNGEE. The CDR3 consists of 19 residues.

The chain joins TRBV7-2 to TRBJ1-2, with D perhaps matching TRBD1 (6 bases). The germline CDR1 and CDR2 sequences are SGHTA and FQGNSA. Trimming took 4 bases from V and 5 from J, leaving 11 bases between them. The length of the CDR3 is 13 residues. CDR3 region: CASSSRQAYGYTF. The DNA of the CDR3 is TGTGCCAGCAGCTCGAGACAGGCATATGGCTACACCTTC.

The V call is TRBV19, the J call TRBJ2-4, with D perhaps TRBD2 (6 bases). V was trimmed by 4 bases and J by 3 bases, leaving 19 bases between them. The CDR3 has 17 residues. The germline gives CDR1 LNHDA, CDR2 SQIVND (reference sequence). CDR3 nucleotide sequence: TGTGCCAGTAGTACTGGGGGGAGTTGGATCGGCAAAAACATTCAGTACTTC. Protein: CASSTGGSWIGKNIQYF.

V is TRBV2 and J is TRBJ1-5, with a tentative D call TRBD1 (5 bases). The CDR3 consists of 14 residues. Germline V gene sequence: CDR1 SNHLY, CDR2 FYNNEI. The ends were cut back, 3 bases at V and 6 bases at J, with 12 bases in the middle. CDR3 loop: CASSDPRDGQPQHF. CDR3 in DNA: TGTGCCAGCAGTGATCCCAGGGATGGTCAGCCCCAGCATTTT.

The chain employs TRBV9 and TRBJ2-2; 8 bases map to TRBD2. The CDR3 runs 16 residues. Per the germline V gene, CDR1 is SGDLS and CDR2 is YYNGEE. V gave up 4 bases and J gave up 4 bases; unmatched junction bases: 9. The CDR3 is CASSPPGGEVTGELFF. CDR3 nucleotides: TGTGCCAGCAGCCCCCCGGGGGGGGAAGTCACCGGGGAGCTGTTTTTT.

A few counts support this clone. The chain recombines TRBV15 with TRBJ1-6; no clear D gene. There are 16 residues in the CDR3. V was cut by 1 base and J by 8 bases, with 15 bases left in between. Germline V gene data show CDR1 as LNHNV and CDR2 as YYDKDF (reference sequence). The CDR3 here is CATSRVLTVKYSPLHF. DNA for the CDR3: TGTGCCACCAGCAGAGTTCTGACGGTCAAGTATTCACCCCTCCACTTT. Full variable domain (rest looked up from reference TRBV15 and TRBJ1-6): DAMVIQNPRYQVTQFGKPVTLSCSQTLNHNVMYWYQQKSSQAPKLLFHYYDKDFNNEADTPDNFQSRRPNTSFCFLDIRSPGLGDTAMYLCATSRVLTVKYSPLHFGNGTRLTVT.

The rearrangement uses TRBV6-2 or TRBV6-3 and TRBJ1-5; D call uncertain. V lost 2 bases to trimming and J lost 4 bases, with 9 bases between them. The CDR3 spans 14 residues. Germline loops: CDR1 MNHEY, CDR2 SVGEGT. CDR3 sequence reads: CASSYPNTNQPQHF. The CDR3 DNA is TGTGCCAGCAGTTACCCGAATACGAATCAGCCCCAGCATTTT.

J is TRBJ1-1 and V is TRBV4-1; tentative D call: TRBD1 (6 bases). Between the trimmed V and J ends, which lost 2 bases and 4 bases, there was a span of 8 bases. The germline V gene has CDR1 MGHRA and CDR2 YSYEKL. The CDR3 consists of 13 residues. The CDR3 coding sequence is TGCGCCAGCAGCCAACAGGGGTTCACTGAAGCTTTCTTT. Its protein is CASSQQGFTEAFF.

The chain uses TRBV2 and TRBJ2-3, with 8 bases that match TRBD2. This CDR3 spans 15 amino acids. Per germline, CDR1 SNHLY and CDR2 FYNNEI. The junction had 13 bases not matched to a gene; V was cut back by 6 bases and J by 8 bases. The CDR3: CASSRASGGRGTQYF. The CDR3 bases are TGTGCCAGCAGCCGGGCCAGCGGGGGTAGGGGTACGCAGTATTTT.

This clone was detected only a few times. The chain has TRBV10-3 and TRBJ1-6; D gene ambiguous. CDR1 ENHRY and CDR2 SYGVKD come from the germline V gene. Trimming removed 2 bases from V and 13 bases from J, with 18 bases in between. This CDR3 has 15 residues. The CDR3 region has the DNA TGTGCCATCAGTGAGCAATCACCCCAAACAATCCCCCTCCACTTT. Residues: CAISEQSPQTIPLHF.

The genes are TRBV2 and TRBJ1-3, with a weak D call TRBD1 (6 bases). Germline CDR1 reads SNHLY; CDR2 reads FYNNEI. The V and J ends lost 6 bases and 0 bases respectively, with 12 bases between them. The length of the CDR3 is 15 residues. In nucleotides, the CDR3 is TGTGCCAGCAGCGTTGGGACAATCTCTGGAAACACCATATATTTT. Translating gives CASSVGTISGNTIYF.

The J gene is TRBJ1-1, the V gene TRBV23-1; TRBD1 is a possible D gene (5 bases). TRBV23-1 is an ORF for which the function is uncertain. V lost 10 bases, J lost 5 bases, and 17 bases lay in between. There are 13 residues in the CDR3. The CDR3 sequence: CAIELSGGTEAFF. The CDR3, as DNA: TGCGCCATAGAACTTAGCGGGGGGACTGAAGCTTTCTTT.

This chain uses TRBV4-3 with TRBJ1-5; D not certain. Germline V CDR1 and CDR2: LGHNA, YSLEER. The V end was cut by 0 bases, the J end by 3 bases, with 9 bases between. This CDR3 has 15 amino acids. CDR3 amino acids: CASSQEFGHNQPQHF. CDR3 nucleotide sequence: TGCGCCAGCAGCCAAGAATTTGGCCACAATCAGCCCCAGCATTTT.

The chain links TRBV18 to TRBJ1-4, with D uncertain. Germline assignment: CDR1 KGHSH and CDR2 LQKENI. V lost 3 bases and J 5 bases, leaving 10 bases between the germline ends. The CDR3 has 14 residues. CDR3 nucleotide sequence: TGTGCCAGCTCACCCCCGTATGAGAATGAAAAACTGTTTTTT. Amino acids: CASSPPYENEKLFF.

The chain employs TRBV7-2 and TRBJ1-2, with 8 nucleotides matching TRBD1. Germline assignment: CDR1 SGHTA and CDR2 FQGNSA. V shed 5 bases and J 2 bases; nucleotides not matched to a gene: 7. CDR3 length: 15 amino acids. CDR3 nucleotides: TGTGCCAGCAGCGTATCGACAGGGGCCAACTATGGCTACACCTTC. Its translation is CASSVSTGANYGYTF.

This chain links TRBV7-2 with TRBJ1-2, with unresolved D. The CDR3 sequence is 14 residues long. V shed 1 base and J shed 2 bases, with 8 bases lying between them. Looked up from germline, CDR1 is SGHTA and CDR2 is FQGNSA. In nucleotides, the CDR3 is TGTGCCAGCAGCTTAGGAGGCGGAAACTATGGCTACACCTTC. Translation: CASSLGGGNYGYTF.